These 2 T cell receptor beta chains originate from one sample sequenced in a study of regulatory T cells in long-lasting Graves disease. Time point described: persistent/refractory GD, antithyroid drugs over 5 years with positive TRAb. The TCR library used RNA extracted from PBMCs. Libraries of TCR beta came from iRepertoire HTBI primers plus Arm-PCR of CDR3 regions. From the multiplex PCR reads, TCRdb called clonotypes with MiXCR, one entry per CDR3 protein. The sample yields under 450,000 distinct CDR3 sequences, roughly 23% seen once. Sequenced material: peripheral blood mononuclear cells (PBMCs), taken when the disease was refractory, from a patient treated with antithyroid drugs. These receptors were obtained from a middle-aged woman with Graves disease.

The V and J genes are TRBV2 and TRBJ2-1; 7 bases match TRBD2. The CDR3 consists of 12 residues. Losses at the gene ends were 10 bases for V and 8 bases for J; bases not matched to a gene: 8. The germline V gene has CDR1 SNHLY and CDR2 FYNNEI. CDR3 protein: CAILTSRDEQFF. As DNA, the CDR3 is TGTGCCATTCTGACTAGCAGAGATGAGCAGTTCTTC.

This clonotype was counted a few times. This chain connects TRBV11-2 to TRBJ2-1, with TRBD2 identical over 10 bases. The CDR3 consists of 15 residues. J lost 10 bases, V lost 1 base, and 7 bases had no gene match. From germline, CDR1 is SGHAT and CDR2 FQNNGV. The CDR3 DNA is TGTGCCAGCAGCTTAGGGAGCGGGAGGGCCGGGGAGCAGTTCTTC. Its translation: CASSLGSGRAGEQFF.